This passage covers 21 T cell receptor beta chains from one sample sequenced in a study of OX40 agonist ivuxolimab in advanced cancers. Preparation of the library involved the immunoSEQ multiplex PCR assay. What TCRdb holds here is the immuneACCESS table cut down to in-frame rearrangements. Part of the clones is not present; checked against another copy, under half of the missing clones reflect an unresolved V gene, and the others are unexplained. The sample data list some 43,000 clones, and 88% of these were observed just once. About 3.2% of the sample is held by the ten biggest clonotypes. Sequenced material: CD4+ or CD8+ T cells sorted from blood, taken in a trial of the OX40 agonist ivuxolimab. The origin of the receptors is an adult with an advanced solid tumor such as melanoma, head and neck, liver or kidney cancer.

This sequence joins TRBV11-2 and TRBJ2-1, with TRBD2 identical over 9 bases. J lost 9 bases, V lost 3 bases, and 3 bases had no gene match. Per germline, CDR1 SGHAT and CDR2 FQNNGV. The CDR3 has 13 residues. CDR3 DNA sequence: TGTGCCAGCAGCTTTTCTAGCGGGGTTGAGCAGTTCTTC. Residues: CASSFSSGVEQFF. The whole variable domain, remainder taken from reference TRBV11-2 and TRBJ2-1, is EAGVAQSPRYKIIEKRQSVAFWCNPISGHATLYWYQQILGQGPKLLIQFQNNGVVDDSQLPKDRFSAERLKGVDSTLKIQPAKLEDSAVYLCASSFSSGVEQFFGPGTRLTVL.

This rearrangement joins TRBV27 to TRBJ1-5; D gene ambiguous. The V end lost 6 bases, the J end lost 3 bases, and 15 bases lay between the germline ends. Germline lookup yields CDR1 MNHEY and CDR2 SMNVEV (reference sequence). CDR3 length: 15 amino acids. The CDR3 coding sequence is TGTGCCAGCAGGGCCTTGGCGGTTGACAATCAGCCCCAGCATTTT. Translation gives CASRALAVDNQPQHF.

This chain joins TRBV10-3 and TRBJ1-3; D is undetermined. The V end was cut by 7 bases, the J end by 1 base, with 8 bases between. CDR1 and CDR2 from the germline V gene are ENHRY and SYGVKD. The CDR3 is made up of 13 amino acids. The CDR3: CAINRGSGNTIYF. In nucleotides, the CDR3 is TGTGCCATCAACCGAGGGTCTGGAAACACCATATATTTT.

The chain joins TRBV19 to TRBJ2-1, with D possibly being TRBD1 or TRBD2 (6 bases each). V lost 6 bases and J 8 bases, leaving 14 bases between the germline ends. The CDR3 has 13 amino acids. Germline V gene lookup returns CDR1 LNHDA and CDR2 SQIVND (reference sequence). CDR3 DNA sequence: TGTGCCAGTAGCAACGGGGGCCCCCATGAGCAGTTCTTC. This translates into CASSNGGPHEQFF.

In its sample, this clone was seen once. The gene calls are TRBV4-1 and TRBJ1-1; 7 bases agree with TRBD1. Trimming at V came to 0 bases and at J to 1 base, leaving 5 bases not matched to a gene. Germline V gene data show CDR1 as MGHRA and CDR2 as YSYEKL. The CDR3 sequence is 16 residues long. CDR3 sequence reads: CASSQDLGTANTEAFF. DNA for the CDR3: TGCGCCAGCAGCCAAGATCTGGGGACAGCGAACACTGAAGCTTTCTTT.

The V and J genes are TRBV2 and TRBJ2-7, with D tentatively TRBD1 or TRBD2 (5 bases each). Trimming removed 8 bases at V and 13 bases at J, with 18 bases between. Per the germline V gene, CDR1 is SNHLY and CDR2 is FYNNEI. CDR3 length equals 11 residues. The CDR3 is CASLSRGPSYF. The DNA for the CDR3 is TGTGCCAGCTTGAGCCGGGGACCAAGCTACTTC.

The gene calls are TRBV5-4 and TRBJ2-3, with 13 nucleotides matching TRBD2. Germline V gives CDR1 SGHNT, CDR2 YYREEE (reference sequence). The J segment lost 6 bases and the V segment lost 0 bases, leaving 1 base of the junction unmatched. The CDR3 loop spans 15 amino acids. The CDR3, as DNA: TGTGCCAGCAGCTTGGGGGGACTAGCGGGGGATACGCAGTATTTT. Protein sequence: CASSLGGLAGDTQYF.

This clone was seen a single time. The chain couples TRBV4-3 to TRBJ1-3; a possible D gene is TRBD1 (6 bases). From germline, CDR1 is LGHNA and CDR2 YSLEER. The CDR3 has 16 residues. V lost 0 bases and J lost 3, with 12 bases in between. The CDR3 here is CASSQDPGASGNTIYF. The CDR3 nucleotides read TGCGCCAGCAGCCAAGATCCGGGGGCAAGTGGAAACACCATATATTTT.

The CDR3 DNA reads TGTGCCAGCAGTTACTCAGGCAGGGGGCTCTATGGCTACACCTTC. Residues: CASSYSGRGLYGYTF. The V and J genes are TRBV6-5 and TRBJ1-2, with 8 nucleotides matching TRBD1. J gave up 4 bases and V 0 bases, and 4 bases lay outside the gene matches. CDR1 and CDR2 (germline): MNHEY, SVGAGI. CDR3 size: 15 residues.

J is TRBJ1-2 and V is TRBV5-1; tentatively, D is TRBD1 (6 bases). Trimming left V 4 bases short and J 7 bases short, with 14 bases between. The CDR3 spans 13 residues. CDR1 and CDR2 (germline): SGHRS, YFSETQ. CDR3 sequence: CASSPGQGTGYTF. CDR3 DNA sequence: TGCGCCAGCAGCCCTGGCCAGGGGACTGGCTACACCTTC.

The chain uses TRBV25-1 and TRBJ2-2; 7 bases align to TRBD1. This CDR3 comprises 15 residues. Germline-derived CDR1 and CDR2 are MGHDK and SYGVNS. Trimming removed 4 bases from V and 4 bases from J; junction bases left unmatched: 6. This CDR3 reads CASSAVSGGTGELFF. CDR3 nucleotide sequence: TGTGCCAGCAGTGCAGTATCAGGGGGCACCGGGGAGCTGTTTTTT.

The chain couples TRBV6-5 to TRBJ1-2; D may be TRBD1 (6 bases). Trimming pared 5 bases from V and 4 bases from J, leaving 14 bases between. The CDR3 length is 14 residues. The germline CDR1 and CDR2 sequences are MNHEY and SVGAGI. The CDR3 DNA reads as TGTGCCAGCAGTCGCTCACAGGGCCGCTATGGCTACACCTTC. It codes for CASSRSQGRYGYTF.

The CDR3 region has the DNA TGTGCCAGCAGCTTAGGGCCGGCGGGAGATGGGCACGAGCAGTACTTC. Amino acids: CASSLGPAGDGHEQYF. The chain has TRBV11-2 and TRBJ2-7; TRBD2 matches 7 bases. V was pared by 1 base and J by 5 bases, with 11 bases of the junction left unmatched. Germline V gene data show CDR1 as SGHAT and CDR2 as FQNNGV. The CDR3 is 16 residues long.

This clone was detected only once. This chain joins TRBV7-2 and TRBJ2-7; 14 positions agree with TRBD2. CDR1 and CDR2 (germline): SGHTA, FQGNSA. The CDR3 length is 15 residues. V shed 5 bases, J shed 5 bases, and the junction held 5 bases outside the gene matches. The CDR3 nucleotides read TGTGCCAGCAGCCCGCGACTAGCGGGGGGGCACGAGCAGTACTTC. It is translated as CASSPRLAGGHEQYF. Combining the CDR3 with reference TRBV7-2 and TRBJ2-7 gives the whole variable domain GAGVSQSPSNKVTEKGKDVELRCDPISGHTALYWYRQSLGQGLEFLIYFQGNSAPDKSGLPSDRFSAERTGGSVSTLTIQRTQQEDSAVYLCASSPRLAGGHEQYFGPGTRLTVT.

This clone was observed a handful of times. The chain links TRBV6-6 to TRBJ1-6; TRBD1 aligns across 8 bases. V was clipped by 4 bases and J by 7 bases; unmatched bases: 6. CDR1 and CDR2 (germline): MNHNY, SVGAGI (reference sequence). This CDR3 contains 15 residues. The CDR3 loop is CASSLAGTGNSPLHF. The CDR3 nucleotides read TGTGCCAGCAGTTTGGCCGGGACAGGAAATTCACCCCTCCACTTT.

The chain is built from TRBV11-2 and TRBJ2-3; 8 bases line up with TRBD2. CDR1 and CDR2 from the germline V gene are SGHAT and FQNNGV. The CDR3 loop spans 15 amino acids. The junction had 6 bases not matched to a gene; V was cut back by 3 bases and J by 4 bases. Here the CDR3 DNA reads TGTGCCAGCAGCTTTGGTGCGGGGGGCCCAGATACGCAGTATTTT. Its translation: CASSFGAGGPDTQYF.

V is TRBV28 and J is TRBJ1-5; no clear D. Trimming pared 1 base from V and 11 bases from J, leaving 9 bases between. The CDR3 consists of 12 residues. The V gene's germline CDR1 is MDHEN and CDR2 SYDVKM. The CDR3 DNA follows: TGTGCCAGCAGTTTATTTCGGCTATCCCAGCATTTT. Translated, it gives CASSLFRLSQHF.

The J gene is TRBJ2-2, the V gene TRBV28; 9 positions agree with TRBD1. The V and J ends lost 7 bases and 4 bases, in that order; junction bases with no gene match: 10. Germline V gene lookup returns CDR1 MDHEN and CDR2 SYDVKM. CDR3 length equals 16 residues. The CDR3 DNA follows: TGTGCCAGCACCCTTGGGGGACAGGGCCTCACCGGGGAGCTGTTTTTT. It yields the protein CASTLGGQGLTGELFF.

This chain uses TRBV5-1 with TRBJ2-7; 8 bases are shared with TRBD1. The V and J ends lost 1 base and 5 bases, in that order; junction bases with no gene match: 8. The CDR3 extends over 15 amino acids. The germline gives CDR1 SGHRS, CDR2 YFSETQ. The CDR3 bases are TGCGCCAGCAGCTTGCTCCAGGGGGCTTACCACGAGCAGTACTTC. As protein: CASSLLQGAYHEQYF.

V is TRBV9 and J is TRBJ2-2; D gene unclear. In germline, CDR1 is SGDLS, CDR2 YYNGEE. Trimming took off 4 bases at V and 4 bases at J, with 8 bases between the two ends. This CDR3 is built from 13 residues. Here the CDR3 reads CASSPTGTGELFF. In DNA, the CDR3 is TGTGCCAGCAGCCCGACGGGCACCGGGGAGCTGTTTTTT.

This clone was seen a few times. The CDR3 sequence: CATRVLDRGHGYTF. The DNA for the CDR3 is TGTGCCACCAGGGTTCTCGACAGGGGCCATGGCTACACCTTC. The rearrangement joins TRBV6-6 to TRBJ1-2; 8 bases agree with TRBD1. The CDR3 is made up of 14 amino acids. Germline lookup yields CDR1 MNHNY and CDR2 SVGAGI (reference sequence). After removal of 10 bases from V and 6 bases from J, the junction contained 13 bases not matched to a gene.